This entry lists 10 T cell receptor beta chains sequenced from one sample in a study of T cell changes during pregnancy in multiple sclerosis. The assay was immunoSEQ multiplex PCR, and TCRdb's table has in-frame clones only and misses some. The top ten hold roughly 2.5% of the sample, which has about 84,000 clones, around 93% seen once. Source: peripheral blood, taken in the third trimester of pregnancy. These receptors came from a female donor with multiple sclerosis, enrolled in a pregnancy study.

This clone was detected a few times. The rearrangement links TRBV7-8 to TRBJ1-2; TRBD1 matches at 10 bases. V was pared by 5 bases and J by 8 bases, with 11 bases of the junction left unmatched. The germline CDR1 and CDR2 sequences are SGHVS and FQNEAQ. There are 15 residues in the CDR3. CDR3 region: CASSPQTGGAWGYTF. The CDR3 nucleotides are TGTGCCAGCAGCCCGCAGACAGGGGGCGCCTGGGGCTACACCTTC.

The chain uses TRBV5-1 and TRBJ2-7; D is possibly TRBD2 (6 bases). The CDR3 totals 14 residues. Germline V gene lookup returns CDR1 SGHRS and CDR2 YFSETQ. V was shortened by 6 bases and J by 4 bases, with 17 bases between the two germline ends. DNA of the CDR3: TGCGCCAGCACCATCCCGGGGGATGGGTACGAGCAGTACTTC. Its protein is CASTIPGDGYEQYF.

V and J are TRBV4-1 and TRBJ2-3; 9 positions match TRBD1. CDR1 and CDR2 (germline): MGHRA, YSYEKL. The CDR3 totals 17 residues. J lost 5 bases, V lost 0 bases, and 9 bases had no gene match. The CDR3 here is CASSQDPTGGGRDTQYF. The CDR3 DNA follows: TGCGCCAGCAGCCAAGATCCGACAGGGGGAGGCAGAGATACGCAGTATTTT.

V and J are TRBV6-1 and TRBJ2-3; 9 bases fit TRBD2. With 3 bases clipped from V and 8 bases from J, the junction kept 6 bases outside the gene matches. This CDR3 has 14 residues. Germline loops: CDR1 MNHNS, CDR2 SASEGT. CDR3: CASSEAGGGFTQYF. The CDR3 DNA reads TGTGCCAGCAGTGAGGCGGGGGGGGGCTTTACGCAGTATTTT.

V is TRBV6-5 and J is TRBJ1-1, with 11 bases fitting TRBD1. This CDR3 comprises 16 residues. Germline values: CDR1 MNHEY, CDR2 SVGAGI. Trimming removed 4 bases from V and 2 bases from J; junction bases left unmatched: 6. The CDR3 region has the DNA TGTGCCAGCAGTTTAGGACAGGGGGCTCCAAACACTGAAGCTTTCTTT. Amino acids: CASSLGQGAPNTEAFF.

The rearrangement uses TRBV7-2 and TRBJ2-1; 10 bases match TRBD1. This CDR3 has 15 residues. The germline V gene encodes CDR1 SGHTA and CDR2 FQGNSA. Unmatched junction bases numbered 3, after V lost 3 bases and J lost 4 bases. The CDR3 here is CASSLDRGTYNEQFF. The CDR3 coding sequence is TGTGCCAGCAGCTTGGACAGGGGGACATACAATGAGCAGTTCTTC.

The chain employs TRBV6-1 and TRBJ2-7; D perhaps matches TRBD1 (5 bases). Trimming left V 6 bases short and J 1 base short, with 10 bases between. The CDR3 is 13 residues long. Germline values: CDR1 MNHNS, CDR2 SASEGT. CDR3 loop: CASRTAYSYEQYF. The DNA of the CDR3 is TGTGCCAGCAGGACAGCTTATTCCTACGAGCAGTACTTC.

CDR3 sequence reads: CASRQGRTEAFF. DNA of the CDR3: TGTGCCAGCCGCCAGGGGAGAACAGAAGCTTTCTTT. The J gene is TRBJ1-1, the V gene TRBV5-6; weak D call: TRBD1 (6 bases). This CDR3 contains 12 residues. Per germline, CDR1 SGHDT and CDR2 YYEEEE. Deletions cut 7 bases from V and 8 bases from J, with 15 bases between.

The chain uses TRBV10-3 and TRBJ2-7; possibly TRBD2 for D (5 bases). Trimming left V 11 bases short and J 0 bases short, with 17 bases between. CDR1 is ENHRY and CDR2 is SYGVKD in the germline V gene. The CDR3 length is 14 residues. The CDR3 region has the DNA TGTGCCTCCCAGCTGGAGGCAAGCTCCTACGAGCAGTACTTC. Translating it yields CASQLEASSYEQYF.

This chain links TRBV6-1 with TRBJ2-1; D is uncertain. V gave up 1 base and J gave up 7 bases, with 8 bases separating them. From germline, CDR1 is MNHNS and CDR2 SASEGT. The CDR3 is 13 amino acids. CDR3 loop: CASSEGAKNEQFF. For the CDR3, the DNA is TGTGCCAGCAGTGAAGGGGCTAAAAATGAGCAGTTCTTC.